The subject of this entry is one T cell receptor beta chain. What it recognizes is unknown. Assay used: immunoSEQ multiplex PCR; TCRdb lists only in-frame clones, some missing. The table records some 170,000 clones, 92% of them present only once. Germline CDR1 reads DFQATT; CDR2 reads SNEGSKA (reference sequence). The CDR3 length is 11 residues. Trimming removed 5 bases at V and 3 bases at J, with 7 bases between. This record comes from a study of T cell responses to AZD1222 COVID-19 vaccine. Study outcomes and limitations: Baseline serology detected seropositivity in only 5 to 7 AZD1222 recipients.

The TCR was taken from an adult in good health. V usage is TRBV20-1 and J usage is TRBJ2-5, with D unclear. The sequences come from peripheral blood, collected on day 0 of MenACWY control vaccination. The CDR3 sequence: CSAAHEETQYF. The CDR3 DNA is TGCAGTGCTGCACACGAAGAGACCCAGTACTTC.